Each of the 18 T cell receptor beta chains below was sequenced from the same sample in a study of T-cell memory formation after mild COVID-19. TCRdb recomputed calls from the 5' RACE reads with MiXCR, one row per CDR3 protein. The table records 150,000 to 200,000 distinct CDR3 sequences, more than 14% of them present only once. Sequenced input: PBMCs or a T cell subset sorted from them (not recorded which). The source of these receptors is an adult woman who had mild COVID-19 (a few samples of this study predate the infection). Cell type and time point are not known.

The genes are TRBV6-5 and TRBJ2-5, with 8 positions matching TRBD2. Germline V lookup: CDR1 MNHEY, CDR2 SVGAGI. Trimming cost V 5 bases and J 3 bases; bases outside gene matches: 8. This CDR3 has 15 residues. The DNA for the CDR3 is TGTGCCAGCAGTCCTCATGGTAGCGGGAAAGAGACCCAGTACTTC. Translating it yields CASSPHGSGKETQYF.

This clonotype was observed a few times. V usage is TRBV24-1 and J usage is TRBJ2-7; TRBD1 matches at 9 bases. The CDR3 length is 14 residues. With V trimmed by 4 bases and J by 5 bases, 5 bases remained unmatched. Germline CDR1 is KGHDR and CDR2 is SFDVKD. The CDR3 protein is CATSDPGTGNEQYF. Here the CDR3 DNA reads TGTGCCACCAGTGACCCCGGGACAGGGAACGAGCAGTACTTC.

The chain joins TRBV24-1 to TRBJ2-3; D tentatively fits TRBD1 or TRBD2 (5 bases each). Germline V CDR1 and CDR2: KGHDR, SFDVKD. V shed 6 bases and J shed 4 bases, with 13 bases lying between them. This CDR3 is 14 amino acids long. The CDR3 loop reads CATSSPGRADTQYF. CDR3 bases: TGTGCCACCAGTTCACCAGGGAGAGCAGATACGCAGTATTTT.

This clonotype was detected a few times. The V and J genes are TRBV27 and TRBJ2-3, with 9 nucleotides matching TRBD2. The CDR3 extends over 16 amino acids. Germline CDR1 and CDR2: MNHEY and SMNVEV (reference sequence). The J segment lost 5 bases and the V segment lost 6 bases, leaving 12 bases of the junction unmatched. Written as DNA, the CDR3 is TGTGCCAGCAGAGATCTGGGGCGGGGGGGCGTAGATACGCAGTATTTT. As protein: CASRDLGRGGVDTQYF.

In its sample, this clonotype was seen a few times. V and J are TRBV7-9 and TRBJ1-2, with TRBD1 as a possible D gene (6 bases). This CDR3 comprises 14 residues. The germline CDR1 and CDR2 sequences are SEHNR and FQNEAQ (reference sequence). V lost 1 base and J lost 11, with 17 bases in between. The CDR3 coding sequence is TGTGCCAGCAGCTTAGGACAGGCCCCCTCGGGATACACCTTC. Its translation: CASSLGQAPSGYTF. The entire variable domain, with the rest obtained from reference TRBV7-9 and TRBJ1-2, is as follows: DTGVSQNPRHKITKRGQNVTFRCDPISEHNRLYWYRQTLGQGPEFLTYFQNEAQLEKSRLLSDRFSAERPKGSFSTLEIQRTEQGDSAMYLCASSLGQAPSGYTFGSGTRLTVV.

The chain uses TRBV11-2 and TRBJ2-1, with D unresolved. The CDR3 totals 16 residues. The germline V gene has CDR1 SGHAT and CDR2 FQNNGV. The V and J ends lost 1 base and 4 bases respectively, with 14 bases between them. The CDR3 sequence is CASSLGEAGPYNEQFF. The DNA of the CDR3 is TGTGCCAGCAGCTTAGGAGAGGCCGGTCCATACAATGAGCAGTTCTTC.

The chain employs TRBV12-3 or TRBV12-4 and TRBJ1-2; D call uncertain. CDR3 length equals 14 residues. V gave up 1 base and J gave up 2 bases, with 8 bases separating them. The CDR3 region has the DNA TGTGCCAGCAGTTTAGAAGGGCCGAACTATGGCTACACCTTC. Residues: CASSLEGPNYGYTF.

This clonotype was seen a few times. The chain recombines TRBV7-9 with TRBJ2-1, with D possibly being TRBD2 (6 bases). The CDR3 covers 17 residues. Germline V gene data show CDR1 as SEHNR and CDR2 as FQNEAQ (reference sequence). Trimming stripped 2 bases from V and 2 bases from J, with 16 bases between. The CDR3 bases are TGTGCCAGCAGCTTACCCGGGAGAGGGATCCCCTACAATGAGCAGTTCTTC. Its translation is CASSLPGRGIPYNEQFF.

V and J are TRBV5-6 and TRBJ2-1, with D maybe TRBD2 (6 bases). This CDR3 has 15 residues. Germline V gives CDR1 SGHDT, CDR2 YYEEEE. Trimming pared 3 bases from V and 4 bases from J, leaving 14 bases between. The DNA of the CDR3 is TGTGCCAGCAGCTACGGGGGTAGGTTATACAATGAGCAGTTCTTC. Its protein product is CASSYGGRLYNEQFF.

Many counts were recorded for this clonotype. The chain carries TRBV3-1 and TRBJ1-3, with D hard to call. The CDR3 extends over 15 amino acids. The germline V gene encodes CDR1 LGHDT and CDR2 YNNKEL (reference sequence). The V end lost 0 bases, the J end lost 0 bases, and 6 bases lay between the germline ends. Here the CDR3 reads CASSQDGSSGNTIYF. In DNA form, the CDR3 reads TGTGCCAGCAGCCAAGACGGAAGCTCTGGAAACACCATATATTTT.

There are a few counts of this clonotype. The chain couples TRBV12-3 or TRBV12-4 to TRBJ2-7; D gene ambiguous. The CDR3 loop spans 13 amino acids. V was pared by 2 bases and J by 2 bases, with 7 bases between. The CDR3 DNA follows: TGTGCCAGCAGTTTACCTGGAACCTACGAGCAGTACTTC. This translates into CASSLPGTYEQYF.

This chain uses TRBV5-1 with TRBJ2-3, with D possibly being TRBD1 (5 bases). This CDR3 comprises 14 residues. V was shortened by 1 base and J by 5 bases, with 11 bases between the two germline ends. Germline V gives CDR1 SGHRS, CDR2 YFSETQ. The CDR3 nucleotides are TGCGCCAGCAGCTTGTGGGGCCGTGAAGATACGCAGTATTTT. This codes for CASSLWGREDTQYF.

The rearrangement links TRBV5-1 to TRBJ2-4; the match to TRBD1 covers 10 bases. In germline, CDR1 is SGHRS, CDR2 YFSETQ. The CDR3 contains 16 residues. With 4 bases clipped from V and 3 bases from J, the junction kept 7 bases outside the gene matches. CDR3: CASSTGTGAHKNIQYF. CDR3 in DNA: TGCGCCAGCAGCACCGGGACAGGGGCCCACAAAAACATTCAGTACTTC. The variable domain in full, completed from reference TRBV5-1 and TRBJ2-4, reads KAGVTQTPRYLIKTRGQQVTLSCSPISGHRSVSWYQQTPGQGLQFLFEYFSETQRNKGNFPGRFSGRQFSNSRSEMNVSTLELGDSALYLCASSTGTGAHKNIQYFGAGTRLSVL.

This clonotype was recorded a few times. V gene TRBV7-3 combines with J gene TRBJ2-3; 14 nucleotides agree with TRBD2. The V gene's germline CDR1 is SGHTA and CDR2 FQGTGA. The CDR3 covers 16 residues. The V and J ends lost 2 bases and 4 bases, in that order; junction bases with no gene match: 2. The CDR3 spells CASSLLTSGRADTQYF. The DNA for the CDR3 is TGTGCCAGCAGCTTATTGACTAGCGGGAGGGCAGATACGCAGTATTTT.

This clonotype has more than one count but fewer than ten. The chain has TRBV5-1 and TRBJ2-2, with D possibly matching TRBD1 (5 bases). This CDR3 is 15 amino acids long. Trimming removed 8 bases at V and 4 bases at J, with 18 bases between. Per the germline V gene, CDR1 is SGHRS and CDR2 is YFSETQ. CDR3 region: CASETEPYSTGELFF. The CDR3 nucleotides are TGCGCCAGTGAGACAGAACCCTACTCCACCGGGGAGCTGTTTTTT.

CDR3 region: CASSLERMYAGYTF. In DNA form, the CDR3 reads TGTGCCAGCAGCTTAGAACGGATGTATGCTGGCTACACCTTC. The chain joins TRBV7-8 to TRBJ1-2, with no clear D. Trimming removed 1 base from V and 7 bases from J, with 13 bases in between. This CDR3 is built from 14 residues. Germline CDR1 and CDR2: SGHVS and FQNEAQ.

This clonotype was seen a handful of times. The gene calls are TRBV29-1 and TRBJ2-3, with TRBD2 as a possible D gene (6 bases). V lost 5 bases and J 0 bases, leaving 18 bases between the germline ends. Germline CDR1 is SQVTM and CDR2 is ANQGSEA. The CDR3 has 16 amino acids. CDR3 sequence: CSVFRVRGKSTDTQYF. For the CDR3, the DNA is TGCAGCGTTTTTCGTGTTCGCGGGAAAAGCACAGATACGCAGTATTTT.

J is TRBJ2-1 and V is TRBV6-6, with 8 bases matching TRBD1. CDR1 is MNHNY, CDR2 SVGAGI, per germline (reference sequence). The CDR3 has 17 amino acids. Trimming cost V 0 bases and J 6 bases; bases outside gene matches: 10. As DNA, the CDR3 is TGTGCCAGCAGTTACTCGCCGGACAGGGTTAGGAGCAATGAGCAGTTCTTC. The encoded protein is CASSYSPDRVRSNEQFF.